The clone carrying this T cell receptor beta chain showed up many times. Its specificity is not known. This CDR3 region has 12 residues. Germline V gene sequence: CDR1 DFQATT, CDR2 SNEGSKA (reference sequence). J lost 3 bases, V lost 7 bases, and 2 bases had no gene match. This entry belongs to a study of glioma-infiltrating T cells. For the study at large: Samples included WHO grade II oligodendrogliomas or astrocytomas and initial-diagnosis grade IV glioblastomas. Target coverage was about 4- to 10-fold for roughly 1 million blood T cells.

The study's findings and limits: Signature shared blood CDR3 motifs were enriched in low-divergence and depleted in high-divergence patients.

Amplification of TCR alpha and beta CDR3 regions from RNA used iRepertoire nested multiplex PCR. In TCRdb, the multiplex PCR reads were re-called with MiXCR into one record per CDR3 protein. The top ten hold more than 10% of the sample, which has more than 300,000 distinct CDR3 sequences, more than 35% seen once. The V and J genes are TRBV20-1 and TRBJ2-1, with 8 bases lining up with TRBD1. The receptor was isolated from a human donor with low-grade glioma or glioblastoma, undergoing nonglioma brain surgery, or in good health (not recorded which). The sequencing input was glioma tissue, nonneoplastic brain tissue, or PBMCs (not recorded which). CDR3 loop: CSEQGVYNEQFF. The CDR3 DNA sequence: TGCAGTGAACAGGGGGTCTACAATGAGCAGTTCTTC.